This TCR beta chain is from a study of blood T cell repertoires in COVID-19. Study in general: Acute and convalescent COVID-19 samples came from the United States, Italy and Spain. PBMCs, B-cell-depleted T cells, or T cells were the source of the cDNA or gDNA that made up the material.

This clone appeared a single time. Under the authors' procedure: Reference gene primer amplification in the assay estimated nucleated cell counts. Measured with immunoSEQ multiplex PCR; TCRdb has only the in-frame clones, and not every one. Clone size and the V and J calls come from that table; the DNA yielded D and trimming. The sample has approximately 250,000 clones, 84% seen once. This CDR3 contains 15 residues. V shed 4 bases and J shed 5 bases, with 15 bases lying between them. Germline CDR1 reads SGHRS; CDR2 reads YFSETQ. The sequence came from a man in his 60s with acute or convalescent COVID-19. The sample was peripheral blood. The rearrangement links TRBV5-1 to TRBJ1-4; D remains ambiguous. The CDR3 sequence: CASSPTGSENEKLFF. The CDR3, as DNA: TGCGCCAGCAGCCCTACTGGGAGTGAAAATGAAAAACTGTTTTTT.